This is a list of T cell receptor beta chains from one sample in a study of Ad26.COV2.S vaccination and SARS-CoV-2 variants. Assay used: immunoSEQ multiplex PCR; TCRdb lists only in-frame clones, some missing. Among about 350,000 clones listed, around nine tenths were seen once. The starting material was peripheral blood, obtained in a trial of Ad26.COV2.S vaccine versus placebo. These receptors all stem from a person between 18 and 60 years old who received the Ad26.COV2.S COVID-19 vaccine or a placebo. Both conserved end residues are part of each CDR3. The D gene is left open where the match is weak. Expanded clones get a size class; other rows say once, few or many, or leave the size out.

TRBJ1-1,TRBV19,.,.,CASRERGRGNTEAFF,TGTGCCAGTAGGGAAAGGGGCAGGGGGAACACTGAAGCTTTCTTT
TRBJ1-1,TRBV5-5,.,.,CASSAYRDRLNTEAFF,TGTGCCAGCAGCGCCTACCGAGACAGACTGAACACTGAAGCTTTCTTT
TRBJ2-5,TRBV7-7,TRBD2,once,CASSLQRGIQETQYF,TGTGCCAGCAGCCTACAGCGGGGGATCCAAGAGACCCAGTACTTC
TRBJ1-1,TRBV28,.,few,CASSLNRVLNTEAFF,TGTGCCAGCAGTTTAAATCGGGTATTAAACACTGAAGCTTTCTTT
TRBJ2-1,TRBV5-5,.,.,CASSLGTDNEQFF,TGTGCCAGCAGCTTGGGGACAGACAATGAGCAGTTCTTC
TRBJ1-1,TRBV9,.,once,CASSPQYTEAFF,TGTGCCAGCAGCCCCCAGTACACTGAAGCTTTCTTT
TRBJ1-2,TRBV28,.,.,CASSLTGSNGYTF,TGTGCCAGCAGTTTAACAGGGTCGAATGGCTACACCTTC
TRBJ2-7,TRBV2,.,few,CASSEGDRTRDYEQYF,TGTGCCAGCAGTGAGGGTGACAGGACCCGCGACTACGAGCAGTACTTC
TRBJ2-3,TRBV27,TRBD2,.,CASSSPRAGGADTQYF,TGTGCCAGCAGTTCTCCTAGGGCGGGAGGGGCAGATACGCAGTATTTT
TRBJ2-4,TRBV18,TRBD2,.,CASSPSQGGRAGKNIQYF,TGTGCCAGCTCACCAAGCCAGGGCGGGAGGGCCGGCAAAAACATTCAGTACTTC
TRBJ1-3,TRBV7-9,.,.,CASSSRDTNTIYF,TGTGCCAGCAGCTCTCGGGACACCAACACCATATATTTT
TRBJ1-1,TRBV6-2/TRBV6-3,.,.,CASSDRFNTEAFF,TGTGCCAGCAGTGACAGATTTAACACTGAAGCTTTCTTT
TRBJ2-1,TRBV7-2,.,.,CASSSAISYNEQFF,TGTGCCAGCAGCTCGGCGATTTCCTACAATGAGCAGTTCTTC
TRBJ1-6,TRBV6-6,.,.,CASSPLGGNPNSPLHF,TGTGCCAGCAGCCCCTTGGGCGGGAACCCTAATTCACCCCTCCACTTT
TRBJ2-7,TRBV28,TRBD1,once,CATQGTGGSYEQYF,TGTGCCACCCAGGGGACAGGTGGGTCCTACGAGCAGTACTTC
TRBJ2-1,TRBV4-2,TRBD1,.,CASSQVETGRNEQFF,TGTGCCAGCAGCCAAGTTGAGACAGGGCGAAATGAGCAGTTCTTC
TRBJ2-7,TRBV6-6,.,once,CASSYLSSYEQYF,TGTGCCAGCAGTTACTTGAGCTCCTACGAGCAGTACTTC
TRBJ1-5,TRBV19,.,.,CASSIEGRQPQHF,TGTGCCAGTAGTATAGAGGGCCGCCAGCCCCAGCATTTT
TRBJ1-2,TRBV7-2,.,.,CASSLEGPNYGYTF,TGTGCCAGCAGCTTAGAGGGGCCTAACTATGGCTACACCTTC
TRBJ1-1,TRBV28,TRBD1,.,CASSFRGTGLGEAFF,TGTGCCAGCAGTTTTAGAGGGACAGGGCTGGGTGAAGCTTTCTTT
TRBJ2-2,TRBV19,TRBD1,.,CASGPRDRSKYLAGELFF,TGTGCCAGTGGCCCCCGGGACAGGTCAAAATATCTGGCCGGGGAGCTGTTTTTT
TRBJ1-5,TRBV19,.,.,CASSAQGNQPQHF,TGTGCCAGTAGTGCTCAGGGGAATCAGCCCCAGCATTTT
TRBJ2-1,TRBV7-2,.,.,CASSLSQPNEQFF,TGTGCCAGCAGCTTAAGCCAGCCCAATGAGCAGTTCTTC
TRBJ1-1,TRBV4-2,.,.,CASSQIRAGSNTEAFF,TGTGCCAGCAGCCAAATACGGGCGGGATCGAACACTGAAGCTTTCTTT
TRBJ1-5,TRBV6-6,.,.,CASSRPRGEDQPQHF,TGTGCCAGCAGTCGGCCCAGGGGAGAGGATCAGCCCCAGCATTTT
TRBJ1-2,TRBV27,.,once,CASSPTGNPYGYTF,TGTGCCAGCAGTCCGACAGGAAACCCTTATGGCTACACCTTC
TRBJ1-3,TRBV11-2,TRBD1,.,CASSLGFGQGVTGNTIYF,TGTGCCAGCAGCTTAGGTTTCGGCCAGGGGGTCACTGGAAACACCATATATTTT
TRBJ2-7,TRBV4-3,TRBD2,.,CASSSTGLAALYEQYF,TGCGCCAGCAGCTCTACCGGACTAGCGGCCCTGTACGAGCAGTACTTC
TRBJ2-1,TRBV27,.,.,CASSFNRDLIVGEQFF,TGTGCCAGCAGTTTTAATCGAGACTTGATCGTGGGTGAGCAGTTCTTC
TRBJ1-3,TRBV2,.,many,CASSDVTRGNTIYF,TGTGCCAGCAGTGACGTGACAAGAGGAAACACCATATATTTT
TRBJ2-2,TRBV4-3,TRBD2,.,CASKRREGAGELFF,TGCGCCAGCAAACGGCGGGAGGGTGCCGGGGAGCTGTTTTTT
TRBJ1-5,TRBV3-1/TRBV3-2,TRBD1,.,CASSQGTGIQPQHF,TGTGCCAGCAGCCAAGGGACAGGGATTCAGCCCCAGCATTTT
TRBJ1-2,TRBV5-1,TRBD1,.,CASSSWEGAVGYGYTF,TGCGCCAGCTCATCTTGGGAGGGGGCGGTCGGCTATGGCTACACCTTC
TRBJ1-6,TRBV4-3,.,.,CASGRGTASPLHF,TGCGCCAGCGGCCGCGGGACCGCCTCGCCCCTCCACTTT
TRBJ2-5,TRBV19,TRBD1,.,CASRDPGQGRGETQYF,TGTGCCAGTAGGGACCCGGGACAGGGTCGGGGAGAGACCCAGTACTTC
TRBJ2-7,TRBV6-5,.,.,CASLSRKYEQYF,TGTGCCAGCCTGTCGAGAAAATACGAGCAGTACTTC
TRBJ1-5,TRBV6-2/TRBV6-3,TRBD1,.,CASSYGTGGGIQPQHF,TGTGCCAGCAGTTACGGGACAGGGGGCGGAATTCAGCCCCAGCATTTT
TRBJ2-7,TRBV20-1,TRBD2,.,CSASTSSGRAFYEQYF,TGCAGTGCTAGTACCTCTAGCGGGAGGGCCTTCTACGAGCAGTACTTC
TRBJ2-7,TRBV15,.,.,CATSSLIGGKAAYEQYF,TGTGCCACCAGCAGCTTGATCGGGGGTAAAGCCGCTTACGAGCAGTACTTC
TRBJ2-7,TRBV6-1,.,.,CASSELYEQYF,TGTGCCAGCAGTGAATTGTACGAGCAGTACTTC
TRBJ2-1,TRBV7-2,TRBD2,.,CASSPLAGGEDEQFF,TGTGCCAGCAGCCCCCTAGCGGGAGGGGAGGATGAGCAGTTCTTC
TRBJ1-5,TRBV7-2,.,.,CASSLGAGRIDQPQHF,TGTGCCAGCAGCTTAGGGGCCGGGCGGATCGATCAGCCCCAGCATTTT
TRBJ2-7,TRBV7-2,.,.,CASSLGPGVLYEQYF,TGTGCCAGCAGCTTAGGCCCGGGGGTCCTCTACGAGCAGTACTTC
TRBJ2-7,TRBV6-1,.,.,CASSEVGQYEQYF,TGTGCCAGCAGTGAAGTCGGGCAGTACGAGCAGTACTTC
TRBJ2-7,TRBV18,.,.,CASSPRNYEQYF,TGTGCCAGCTCACCAAGGAATTACGAGCAGTACTTC
TRBJ2-7,TRBV27,.,.,CASPAEVNYEQYF,TGTGCCAGCCCGGCGGAAGTAAACTACGAGCAGTACTTC
TRBJ2-1,TRBV4-2,.,.,CASSQEARSIDGEQFF,TGTGCCAGCAGCCAAGAGGCTAGGAGTATCGACGGTGAGCAGTTCTTC
TRBJ2-4,TRBV3-1/TRBV3-2,TRBD1,.,CASSYRGNIQYF,TGTGCCAGCAGCTACAGGGGGAACATTCAGTACTTC
TRBJ2-1,TRBV29-1,.,.,CSVAWGMANNEQFF,TGCAGCGTAGCCTGGGGGATGGCTAACAATGAGCAGTTCTTC
TRBJ1-4,TRBV5-1,.,.,CASSLVGAIGEKLFF,TGCGCCAGCAGCTTGGTTGGGGCGATTGGTGAAAAACTGTTTTTT
TRBJ1-5,TRBV5-1,.,.,CASSPGTGQPQHF,TGCGCCAGCAGCCCGGGGACTGGTCAGCCCCAGCATTTT
TRBJ2-7,TRBV28,.,.,CASSLAVTRGLGEQYF,TGTGCCAGCAGTTTGGCGGTTACTCGAGGGTTGGGCGAGCAGTACTTC
TRBJ2-1,TRBV6-5,TRBD2,.,CASTAGDLYEQFF,TGTGCCAGCACGGCGGGAGATTTGTATGAGCAGTTCTTC